Each of the 27 T cell receptor beta chains below was sequenced from the same sample in a study of PD-1 blockade in classical Hodgkin lymphoma. Produced via immunoSEQ multiplex PCR; TCRdb's table is partial and in-frame only. The top ten hold 22% of the sample, which has 20,000 to 25,000 clones, 70% to 85% seen once. Stated time point: cycle 4 day 1 (C4D1), after five to seven weeks of nivolumab. All trial patients relapsed after autologous stem cell transplantation. Material: peripheral blood mononuclear cells (PBMCs), obtained before the fourth cycle of nivolumab. The receptor source for this set is a human donor with classical Hodgkin lymphoma.

This chain uses TRBV10-2 with TRBJ2-7, with 8 positions matching TRBD2. The CDR3 has 18 residues. With V trimmed by 4 bases and J by 2 bases, 16 bases remained unmatched. Germline V gene data show CDR1 as WSHSY and CDR2 as SAAADI. The CDR3 sequence is CASSVGAVSGAGAYEQYF. In DNA form, the CDR3 reads TGCGCCAGCAGTGTGGGCGCGGTTAGCGGGGCGGGGGCCTACGAGCAGTACTTC.

J is TRBJ2-6 and V is TRBV7-3; weak D call: TRBD1 (5 bases). The CDR3 is made up of 18 amino acids. The germline V and J ends were trimmed by 4 bases and 0 bases, with 16 bases remaining between them. Germline loops: CDR1 SGHTA, CDR2 FQGTGA. CDR3 DNA: TGTGCCAGCAGCTCGGGCCCTTACAGGAGCTCTGGGGCCAACGTCCTGACTTTC. This translates into CASSSGPYRSSGANVLTF.

The CDR3 here is CASSPLLSAAYNEQFF. DNA for the CDR3: TGTGCCAGCAGCCCCCTATTGAGCGCGGCCTACAATGAGCAGTTCTTC. The gene calls are TRBV7-9 and TRBJ2-1, with D uncertain. This CDR3 spans 16 amino acids. Germline values: CDR1 SEHNR, CDR2 FQNEAQ (reference sequence). The V gene lost 5 bases and the J gene lost 2 bases, with 16 bases spanning the gap.

The chain combines TRBV5-1 with TRBJ2-5; 7 bases align to TRBD1. Near its end, the DNA agrees better with TRBJ2-7, so the J call may be wrong. Germline V CDR1 and CDR2: SGHRS, YFSETQ. The CDR3 is 15 residues long. The CDR3 coding sequence is TGCGCCAGCAGCTCCCTACAGGGGATTCTTTACGAGCAGTACTTC. It translates to CASSSLQGILYEQYF.

By share, this clone ranks as medium-sized (0.01 to 0.1%). V usage is TRBV5-1 and J usage is TRBJ1-5; 7 nucleotides agree with TRBD1. The CDR3 spans 15 residues. Germline CDR1 SGHRS, CDR2 YFSETQ. V lost 2 bases, J lost 3 bases, and 5 bases stayed unmatched. In DNA, the CDR3 is TGCGCCAGCAGCTTAACGACAGGGAACAATCAGCCCCAGCATTTT. Encoded protein: CASSLTTGNNQPQHF.

V is TRBV5-4 and J is TRBJ1-1, with no clear D. The V gene's germline CDR1 is SGHNT and CDR2 YYREEE (reference sequence). This CDR3 has 12 residues. Trimming pared 4 bases from V and 7 bases from J, leaving 11 bases between. The CDR3 is CASSPDGREAFF. As DNA, the CDR3 is TGTGCCAGCAGCCCCGACGGACGTGAAGCTTTCTTT.

V gene TRBV19 combines with J gene TRBJ1-1, with 7 nucleotides matching TRBD1. From germline, CDR1 is LNHDA and CDR2 SQIVND (reference sequence). V was clipped by 1 base and J by 1 base; unmatched bases: 0. This CDR3 is built from 14 residues. CDR3 protein: CASSIGTGNTEAFF. The DNA of the CDR3 is TGTGCCAGTAGTATAGGGACAGGGAACACTGAAGCTTTCTTT.

The V call is TRBV11-2, the J call TRBJ2-2; 10 bases match TRBD1. CDR1 is SGHAT, CDR2 FQNNGV, per germline. The CDR3 sequence is 15 residues long. The J segment lost 5 bases and the V segment lost 3 bases, leaving 3 bases of the junction unmatched. The chain's CDR3 is CASSFDRGHTGELFF. The DNA of the CDR3 is TGTGCCAGCAGCTTCGACAGGGGGCATACCGGGGAGCTGTTTTTT.

V is TRBV30 and J is TRBJ1-3; 8 bases fit TRBD1. Germline loops: CDR1 GTSNPN, CDR2 SVGIG (reference sequence). Trimming removed 4 bases from V and 4 bases from J; junction bases left unmatched: 6. The CDR3 has 14 residues. The DNA for the CDR3 is TGTGCCTGGACCCCAGACAGGGGAGGAAACACCATATATTTT. Protein: CAWTPDRGGNTIYF. Combining the CDR3 with reference TRBV30 and TRBJ1-3 gives the whole variable domain SQTIHQWPATLVQPVGSPLSLECTVEGTSNPNLYWYRQAAGRGLQLLFYSVGIGQISSEVPQNLSASRPQDRQFILSSKKLLLSDSGFYLCAWTPDRGGNTIYFGEGSWLTVV.

The sample holds one count of this clone. The chain carries TRBV9 and TRBJ2-3, with unresolved D. Trimming left V 0 bases short and J 3 bases short, with 11 bases between. Per the germline V gene, CDR1 is SGDLS and CDR2 is YYNGEE. The CDR3 has 15 amino acids. CDR3 coding DNA: TGTGCCAGCAGCGTAGGAGGTTCCTTTACAGATACGCAGTATTTT. It is translated as CASSVGGSFTDTQYF.

The rearrangement joins TRBV2 to TRBJ2-6; no clear D gene. The CDR3 runs to 16 residues. V was clipped by 4 bases and J by 0 bases, with 10 bases between them. Germline CDR1 reads SNHLY; CDR2 reads FYNNEI. CDR3 in DNA: TGTGCCAGCAGTGGACGCCCCCTCTCTGGGGCCAACGTCCTGACTTTC. Translated, it gives CASSGRPLSGANVLTF. The full variable domain, with the rest looked up from reference TRBV2 and TRBJ2-6, is EPEVTQTPSHQVTQMGQEVILRCVPISNHLYFYWYRQILGQKVEFLVSFYNNEISEKSEIFDDQFSVERPDGSNFTLKIRSTKLEDSAMYFCASSGRPLSGANVLTFGAGSRLTVL.

This chain connects TRBV18 to TRBJ2-5; weak D call: TRBD2 (5 bases). With 4 bases removed from V and 5 bases from J, the gap between germline ends came to 17 bases. Germline lookup yields CDR1 KGHSH and CDR2 LQKENI. This CDR3 has 15 amino acids. The CDR3 DNA reads as TGTGCCAGCTCACGGGATTCAGCGGTTTCGGAGACCCAGTACTTC. Protein sequence: CASSRDSAVSETQYF.

This chain uses TRBV11-2 with TRBJ2-5, with 8 bases aligning to TRBD1. Germline V CDR1 and CDR2: SGHAT, FQNNGV. This CDR3 is built from 16 residues. V gave up 4 bases and J gave up 0 bases; unmatched junction bases: 7. In nucleotides, the CDR3 is TGTGCCAGCAGCTCAAGCCGGACAGGGTACCAAGAGACCCAGTACTTC. Encoded protein: CASSSSRTGYQETQYF.

This clone was observed a handful of times. The chain has TRBV5-1 and TRBJ1-2; D not certain. Looked up from germline, CDR1 is SGHRS and CDR2 is YFSETQ. The CDR3 runs to 13 residues. Between the trimmed V and J ends, which lost 4 bases and 5 bases, there was a span of 12 bases. The CDR3 loop is CASSVEFPYGYTF. The CDR3 DNA is TGCGCCAGCAGCGTAGAGTTTCCGTATGGCTACACCTTC.

V and J are TRBV28 and TRBJ1-5, with D unresolved. V lost 5 bases and J lost 6, with 14 bases in between. The CDR3 is made up of 14 amino acids. Germline V gene lookup returns CDR1 MDHEN and CDR2 SYDVKM. CDR3: CASSLRWLGQPQHF. The DNA of the CDR3 is TGTGCCAGCAGTCTACGATGGCTAGGTCAGCCCCAGCATTTT.

The rearrangement uses TRBV19 and TRBJ2-7, with D possibly being TRBD2 (5 bases). V was shortened by 2 bases and J by 3 bases, with 14 bases between the two germline ends. CDR1 is LNHDA, CDR2 SQIVND, per germline (reference sequence). The CDR3 loop spans 15 amino acids. The CDR3 DNA reads as TGTGCCAGTAGTATAATAAGGACCGAGGGCTACGAGCAGTACTTC. It codes for CASSIIRTEGYEQYF.

The chain uses TRBV7-9 and TRBJ1-2; D is undetermined. The CDR3 is 15 residues long. Trimming removed 5 bases at V and 0 bases at J, with 13 bases between. The germline gives CDR1 SEHNR, CDR2 FQNEAQ (reference sequence). DNA for the CDR3: TGTGCCAGCAGCCCAGATGGGGTAACTAACTATGGCTACACCTTC. Translation gives CASSPDGVTNYGYTF.

The rearrangement joins TRBV5-1 to TRBJ2-7; D could derive from TRBD1 or TRBD2 (5 bases each). This CDR3 is 15 amino acids long. In germline, CDR1 is SGHRS, CDR2 YFSETQ. Trimming stripped 4 bases from V and 0 bases from J, with 14 bases between. The CDR3 here is CASSLGAPPSYEQYF. CDR3 DNA sequence: TGCGCCAGCAGCCTCGGGGCCCCGCCCTCCTACGAGCAGTACTTC.

The rearrangement links TRBV11-3 to TRBJ2-7, with 12 nucleotides matching TRBD1. There are 16 residues in the CDR3. Germline lookup yields CDR1 SGHNT and CDR2 YENEEA. V was clipped by 7 bases and J by 5 bases; unmatched bases: 12. The CDR3 loop is CASNPRGQGAWNEQYF. In nucleotides, the CDR3 is TGTGCCAGCAACCCTAGGGGACAGGGGGCGTGGAACGAGCAGTACTTC.

The chain combines TRBV19 with TRBJ1-1; D unclear. The CDR3 is 14 amino acids. The germline V and J ends were trimmed by 5 bases and 1 base, with 11 bases remaining between them. Germline CDR1 and CDR2: LNHDA and SQIVND (reference sequence). The CDR3 nucleotides read TGTGCCAGTAGTTATGAGTTCAAGAACACTGAAGCTTTCTTT. It specifies CASSYEFKNTEAFF. The entire variable domain, with the rest obtained from reference TRBV19 and TRBJ1-1, is as follows: DGGITQSPKYLFRKEGQNVTLSCEQNLNHDAMYWYRQDPGQGLRLIYYSQIVNDFQKGDIAEGYSVSREKKESFPLTVTSAQKNPTAFYLCASSYEFKNTEAFFGQGTRLTVV.

The chain recombines TRBV28 with TRBJ2-1; D possibly corresponds to TRBD2 (5 bases). V gave up 5 bases and J gave up 6 bases, with 14 bases separating them. CDR1 is MDHEN and CDR2 is SYDVKM in the germline V gene. The CDR3 has 14 amino acids. The CDR3 reads CASSPPRRPNEQFF. CDR3 in DNA: TGTGCCAGCAGTCCGCCGCGGAGGCCCAATGAGCAGTTCTTC.

The J gene is TRBJ2-3, the V gene TRBV9; tentatively, D is TRBD2 (6 bases). Germline V CDR1 and CDR2: SGDLS, YYNGEE. Between the trimmed V and J ends, which lost 6 bases and 0 bases, there was a span of 14 bases. The CDR3 has 15 amino acids. The CDR3 sequence: CASTRSGLSTDTQYF. The CDR3 bases are TGTGCCAGCACACGTAGCGGCCTGAGCACAGATACGCAGTATTTT.

The chain uses TRBV5-4 and TRBJ1-4, with D tentatively TRBD1 (6 bases). Germline V gene lookup returns CDR1 SGHNT and CDR2 YYREEE (reference sequence). The CDR3 runs 13 residues. V lost 5 bases, J lost 8 bases, and 13 bases lay in between. The CDR3 spells CASRSGTREKLFF. The CDR3, as DNA: TGTGCCAGCAGATCCGGGACACGCGAAAAACTGTTTTTT.

V is TRBV4-1 and J is TRBJ1-5; D ambiguous. V lost 1 base, J lost 5 bases, and 9 bases lay in between. The CDR3 is 14 residues long. Germline V gene sequence: CDR1 MGHRA, CDR2 YSYEKL. CDR3 residues: CASSQGSSDQPQHF. In DNA form, the CDR3 reads TGCGCCAGCAGCCAAGGTTCGAGTGATCAGCCCCAGCATTTT.

The chain is built from TRBV11-2 and TRBJ2-5; D gene unclear. Looked up from germline, CDR1 is SGHAT and CDR2 is FQNNGV. The CDR3 runs to 14 residues. V shed 5 bases and J shed 5 bases, with 15 bases lying between them. The CDR3 spells CASSRPPSSETQYF. CDR3 nucleotide sequence: TGTGCCAGCAGCCGTCCTCCTAGTTCCGAGACCCAGTACTTC.

The V gene is TRBV6-6, the J gene TRBJ2-2; 8 nucleotides line up with TRBD2. Germline V gene data show CDR1 as MNHNY and CDR2 as SVGAGI (reference sequence). The length of the CDR3 is 16 residues. V dropped 5 bases and J dropped 4; count of bases not matched to a gene: 9. The CDR3 loop is CASSTPGLVGTGELFF. CDR3 nucleotide sequence: TGTGCCAGCAGTACACCGGGACTAGTCGGCACCGGGGAGCTGTTTTTT.

This chain links TRBV4-1 with TRBJ2-7, with 9 bases aligning to TRBD1. V trimming: 0 bases; J trimming: 2 bases; junction bases outside the gene matches: 14. Germline V lookup: CDR1 MGHRA, CDR2 YSYEKL. The CDR3 length is 19 residues. The CDR3 nucleotides are TGCGCCAGCAGCCAAGAGTTTCCGGGACAGGGCTTTAGTACCTACGAGCAGTACTTC. It specifies CASSQEFPGQGFSTYEQYF.